The clone carrying this T cell receptor beta chain was seen repeatedly, ten times or more. The length of the CDR3 is 14 residues. Deletions cut 7 bases from V and 1 base from J, with 12 bases between. The germline V gene encodes CDR1 KGHDR and CDR2 SFDVKD. TCRdb re-called the RT-PCR reads with MiXCR, one entry per CDR3 protein. The table includes 650,000 to 800,000 distinct CDR3 sequences, 14% detected once. What was sequenced was memory CD4+ T cells from blood. The gene calls are TRBV24-1 and TRBJ1-2; D not certain. The sequence derives from a female donor in good health, serving as a healthy control. The CDR3 loop is CATSASRNNYGYTF. The CDR3 nucleotides read TGTGCCACCAGCGCTAGTAGGAATAACTATGGCTACACCTTC.